This T cell receptor beta chain was profiled in a study of control samples from healthy donors and cancer patients. The repertoire was sequenced with immunoSEQ multiplex PCR; TCRdb's copy has only in-frame clones and lacks some. The repertoire consists of about 160,000 clones, with 80% to 90% occurring once and the leading ten covering more than 10%. The length of the CDR3 is 14 residues. Trimming took off 5 bases at V and 5 bases at J, with 12 bases between the two ends. From germline, CDR1 is MNHEY and CDR2 SVGAGI. V and J are TRBV6-5 and TRBJ1-4, with a tentative D call TRBD1 (6 bases). Sequenced input: blood. The receptor was derived from a man in his thirties or forties in good health. The CDR3 loop reads CASSPDRLNEKLFF. The DNA of the CDR3 is TGTGCCAGCAGTCCCGACAGGCTAAATGAAAAACTGTTTTTT.